These 27 T cell receptor beta chains share one sample of origin, sequenced in a study of T cells after yellow fever vaccination. Via MiXCR, TCRdb re-called the 5' RACE reads, giving one row per CDR3 protein. The table has about 220,000 distinct CDR3 sequences, more than 3% seen once; the top ten hold 3.2%. The sample was CD4+ T cells sorted from PBMCs, taken 10 days after the yellow fever booster vaccination. These receptor sequences come from a man between 18 and 29 years old who received the YFV17D yellow fever vaccine.

This clonotype was seen only a few times. The J gene is TRBJ2-7, the V gene TRBV20-1; D might be TRBD1 (5 bases). CDR3 length: 13 residues. Trimming took 5 bases from V and 3 from J, leaving 14 bases between them. CDR1 and CDR2 from the germline V gene are DFQATT and SNEGSKA (reference sequence). CDR3 protein: CSALLGASYEQYF. DNA for the CDR3: TGCAGTGCTCTTCTTGGGGCCAGCTACGAGCAGTACTTC.

This clonotype has a handful of counts. The chain carries TRBV10-3 and TRBJ1-1; unclear D gene. The CDR3 covers 13 residues. From germline, CDR1 is ENHRY and CDR2 SYGVKD. V was clipped by 2 bases and J by 11 bases, with 15 bases between them. The CDR3 here is CAISETNGVGAFF. The CDR3 DNA sequence: TGTGCCATCAGTGAGACGAATGGGGTCGGTGCTTTCTTT.

This clonotype has at least ten counts. The chain is built from TRBV6-6 and TRBJ1-5, with TRBD1 matching over 8 bases. V shed 3 bases and J 6 bases; nucleotides not matched to a gene: 4. There are 14 residues in the CDR3. Looked up from germline, CDR1 is MNHNY and CDR2 is SVGAGI (reference sequence). The CDR3 DNA follows: TGTGCCAGCAGTTATACGGACAGGGCTCAGCCCCAGCATTTT. It yields the protein CASSYTDRAQPQHF.

This clonotype was detected a few times. This chain links TRBV7-2 with TRBJ2-7; no clear D gene. V was shortened by 5 bases and J by 0 bases, with 11 bases between the two germline ends. CDR1 and CDR2 from the germline V gene are SGHTA and FQGNSA. This CDR3 is 14 amino acids long. CDR3 bases: TGTGCCAGCAGCCCGTCCCGGAACTCCTACGAGCAGTACTTC. Protein sequence: CASSPSRNSYEQYF.

This chain uses TRBV5-4 with TRBJ2-2; 10 bases fit TRBD2. CDR3 size: 16 residues. Germline CDR1 SGHNT, CDR2 YYREEE (reference sequence). With V trimmed by 2 bases and J by 6 bases, 7 bases remained unmatched. The CDR3 sequence: CASSLAAGGTAGELFF. The CDR3 DNA reads TGTGCCAGCAGCTTAGCAGCGGGGGGGACCGCCGGGGAGCTGTTTTTT.

The DNA of the CDR3 is TGTGCCAGCCGTGCTTTGGGGCCCGAGCAGTACGTC. It yields the protein CASRALGPEQYV. V and J are TRBV2 and TRBJ2-7; a possible D gene is TRBD1 (5 bases). The CDR3 sequence is 12 residues long. Germline V gives CDR1 SNHLY, CDR2 FYNNEI. V dropped 8 bases and J dropped 6 bases, with 14 bases sitting between them.

This chain joins TRBV5-4 and TRBJ1-6; 10 bases match TRBD1. CDR3 length: 15 residues. The ends lost 4 bases at V and 8 bases at J; junction bases unmatched: 6. CDR1 is SGHNT and CDR2 is YYREEE in the germline V gene (reference sequence). CDR3 amino acids: CASSPRQGADSPLHF. CDR3 sequence (DNA): TGTGCCAGCAGCCCGAGACAGGGGGCTGATTCACCCCTCCACTTT.

This clonotype has more than one count but fewer than ten. This chain uses TRBV18 with TRBJ2-4, with D hard to call. CDR1 is KGHSH and CDR2 is LQKENI in the germline V gene. Trimming removed 3 bases at V and 5 bases at J, with 20 bases between. CDR3 length: 17 residues. The CDR3 reads CASSPPALGLRENIQYF. DNA of the CDR3: TGTGCCAGCTCACCCCCAGCGTTGGGTTTACGCGAAAACATTCAGTACTTC.

This clonotype has a handful of counts. The rearrangement links TRBV5-4 to TRBJ2-7; TRBD2 is a possible D gene (5 bases). The CDR3 is 13 residues long. V lost 5 bases, J lost 3 bases, and 12 bases lay in between. Germline V gives CDR1 SGHNT, CDR2 YYREEE (reference sequence). For the CDR3, the DNA is TGTGCCAGCAGTACCGGGAAGAACTACGAGCAGTACTTC. Protein sequence: CASSTGKNYEQYF.

This clonotype was counted many times. This chain uses TRBV6-6 with TRBJ2-3, with D possibly matching TRBD1 (5 bases). With 10 bases removed from V and 6 bases from J, the gap between germline ends came to 8 bases. CDR1 and CDR2 from the germline V gene are MNHNY and SVGAGI (reference sequence). CDR3 length equals 10 residues. In DNA form, the CDR3 reads TGTGCCACCTCAGGGGATACGCAGTATTTT. Translation gives CATSGDTQYF.

This clonotype was detected a few times. The CDR3 DNA reads TGTGCCAGCAGTTCCACTGGACAGGGGAATTCACCCCTCCACTTT. Translation gives CASSSTGQGNSPLHF. This chain links TRBV6-5 with TRBJ1-6; 9 positions match TRBD1. Germline lookup yields CDR1 MNHEY and CDR2 SVGAGI. The CDR3 extends over 15 amino acids. The junction had 5 bases not matched to a gene; V was cut back by 4 bases and J by 7 bases.

This clonotype was detected many times. In DNA form, the CDR3 reads TGCGCCACCCGACAGGGAGGGGGGATAAATTCACCCCTCCACTTT. Its protein is CATRQGGGINSPLHF. This chain links TRBV4-1 with TRBJ1-6; 7 positions agree with TRBD1. V was pared by 10 bases and J by 7 bases, with 13 bases of the junction left unmatched. Germline V gene lookup returns CDR1 MGHRA and CDR2 YSYEKL. This CDR3 is built from 15 residues.

This clonotype was seen many times. V and J are TRBV6-2 or TRBV6-3 and TRBJ2-1; TRBD2 matches at 12 bases. CDR1 and CDR2 from the germline V gene are MNHEY and SVGEGT. The junction had 19 bases not matched to a gene; V was cut back by 5 bases and J by 5 bases. CDR3 length: 20 residues. The CDR3, as DNA: TGTGCCAGCAGTCAATCAAAACTAGCGGGGGGCCTGGTTGGCCACAATGAGCAGTTCTTC. Translation: CASSQSKLAGGLVGHNEQFF.

This clonotype was observed at least ten times. The chain has TRBV4-1 and TRBJ2-3; the match to TRBD2 covers 9 bases. V shed 0 bases and J 4 bases; nucleotides not matched to a gene: 8. The CDR3 has 17 amino acids. CDR1 and CDR2 from the germline V gene are MGHRA and YSYEKL. In nucleotides, the CDR3 is TGCGCCAGCAGCCAAGAAGGAGGTAGCGGGGGTGCAGATACGCAGTATTTT. It is translated as CASSQEGGSGGADTQYF.

This chain joins TRBV7-2 and TRBJ2-2, with TRBD1 as a possible D gene (6 bases). This CDR3 has 15 amino acids. Germline V CDR1 and CDR2: SGHTA, FQGNSA. For the CDR3, the DNA is TGTGCTCAGCGGTCAGGGGCCCTGGACACCGGGGAGCTGTTTTTT. This codes for CAQRSGALDTGELFF.

The J gene is TRBJ2-3, the V gene TRBV20-1; TRBD2 matches 9 bases. Germline loops: CDR1 DFQATT, CDR2 SNEGSKA (reference sequence). This CDR3 is built from 15 residues. J gave up 3 bases and V 5 bases, and 9 bases lay outside the gene matches. The CDR3: CSAADISGGTDTQYF. The CDR3 DNA sequence: TGCAGTGCTGCCGACATCAGCGGGGGGACAGATACGCAGTATTTT.

A few counts support this clonotype. V and J are TRBV24-1 and TRBJ2-5; D tentatively reads TRBD1 or TRBD2 (5 bases each). With 3 bases removed from V and 5 bases from J, the gap between germline ends came to 15 bases. Germline V CDR1 and CDR2: KGHDR, SFDVKD. The CDR3 totals 15 residues. CDR3 region: CATSDARGTGETQYF. As DNA, the CDR3 is TGTGCCACCAGTGATGCAAGGGGTACGGGGGAGACCCAGTACTTC.

This clonotype has a count of ten or more. The chain recombines TRBV20-1 with TRBJ1-4; D unclear. Germline CDR1 is DFQATT and CDR2 is SNEGSKA (reference sequence). The CDR3 is 13 residues long. The ends were cut back, 6 bases at V and 2 bases at J, with 10 bases in the middle. CDR3 region: CSASIVTNEKLFF. The CDR3 nucleotides are TGCAGTGCCTCGATAGTGACTAATGAAAAACTGTTTTTT.

This clonotype has only a few counts. The chain employs TRBV10-3 and TRBJ1-1, with 8 bases lining up with TRBD1. The V and J ends lost 8 bases and 5 bases, in that order; junction bases with no gene match: 7. The germline gives CDR1 ENHRY, CDR2 SYGVKD. This CDR3 spans 13 amino acids. The chain's CDR3 is CAISRQGRTEAFF. The CDR3 coding sequence is TGTGCCATCTCGAGACAGGGGCGGACTGAAGCTTTCTTT.

This clonotype came up many times. V gene TRBV20-1 combines with J gene TRBJ1-2; D is unresolved. Germline lookup yields CDR1 DFQATT and CDR2 SNEGSKA (reference sequence). The V end lost 0 bases, the J end lost 4 bases, and 15 bases lay between the germline ends. The CDR3 runs to 15 residues. CDR3 sequence (DNA): TGCAGTGCTAGAGATTTCCGGGCCTCGGTCTATGGCTACACCTTC. It translates to CSARDFRASVYGYTF.

The genes are TRBV4-3 and TRBJ1-2; D call uncertain. The germline V gene has CDR1 LGHNA and CDR2 YSLEER. The V end lost 0 bases, the J end lost 5 bases, and 10 bases lay between the germline ends. The length of the CDR3 is 14 residues. DNA of the CDR3: TGCGCCAGCAGCCAAGATCTGGCAGCGTATGGCTACACCTTC. Residues: CASSQDLAAYGYTF.

This clonotype was found many times. The rearrangement links TRBV18 to TRBJ1-2; D not certain. The CDR3 is 14 residues long. Trimming shortened V by 6 bases and J by 8 bases, and 19 bases separated the two germline ends. Looked up from germline, CDR1 is KGHSH and CDR2 is LQKENI. In DNA, the CDR3 is TGTGCCAGCTCTCCTACCTCGCAGGAAGGAGGCTACACCTTC. The encoded protein is CASSPTSQEGGYTF.

In its sample, this clonotype was seen a few times. The chain recombines TRBV5-1 with TRBJ2-5; 10 nucleotides align to TRBD2. Germline loops: CDR1 SGHRS, CDR2 YFSETQ. V lost 5 bases and J lost 3; bases outside the gene matches: 7. The CDR3 runs 15 residues. CDR3 residues: CASRKRTSGEETQYF. The CDR3 coding sequence is TGCGCCAGCAGAAAAAGAACTAGCGGGGAAGAGACCCAGTACTTC.

The genes are TRBV28 and TRBJ2-4; no definite D call. Germline V gene data show CDR1 as MDHEN and CDR2 as SYDVKM. CDR3 length: 15 residues. V lost 6 bases and J 6 bases, leaving 18 bases between the germline ends. The CDR3, as DNA: TGTGCCAGCAGCTTTAAAGGTAGTGGGCGAAACATTCAGTACTTC. Translation gives CASSFKGSGRNIQYF.

The chain links TRBV5-1 to TRBJ2-5; TRBD1 matches at 7 bases. CDR3 length equals 14 residues. The J segment lost 8 bases and the V segment lost 4 bases, leaving 11 bases of the junction unmatched. Per germline, CDR1 SGHRS and CDR2 YFSETQ. CDR3 in DNA: TGCGCCAGCAGCCCCGGGGACAGCGGCTATACCCAGTACTTC. Amino acid sequence: CASSPGDSGYTQYF.

This clonotype has a handful of counts. This chain connects TRBV7-9 to TRBJ1-1, with D tentatively TRBD1 (5 bases). Between the trimmed V and J ends, which lost 3 bases and 6 bases, there was a span of 14 bases. This CDR3 spans 14 amino acids. Germline CDR1 is SEHNR and CDR2 is FQNEAQ (reference sequence). CDR3 sequence: CASSFGQGAAEAFF. Here the CDR3 DNA reads TGTGCCAGCAGCTTTGGGCAGGGCGCGGCTGAAGCTTTCTTT.

This clonotype has ten or more counts. This chain uses TRBV5-1 with TRBJ2-3, with TRBD2 matching 9 bases. The CDR3 is 14 amino acids. With 5 bases clipped from V and 2 bases from J, the junction kept 3 bases outside the gene matches. Germline CDR1 SGHRS, CDR2 YFSETQ. The CDR3 reads CASRTGLATDTQYF. The CDR3 DNA is TGCGCCAGCAGGACGGGACTAGCCACAGATACGCAGTATTTT. Looking up the rest from reference TRBV5-1 and TRBJ2-3 gives the full variable domain: KAGVTQTPRYLIKTRGQQVTLSCSPISGHRSVSWYQQTPGQGLQFLFEYFSETQRNKGNFPGRFSGRQFSNSRSEMNVSTLELGDSALYLCASRTGLATDTQYFGPGTRLTVL.